This T cell receptor (beta chain) was recovered during a study of blood T cell repertoires in COVID-19. The CDR3 extends over 13 amino acids. Trimming cost V 5 bases and J 4 bases, with 11 bases left between them. Germline CDR1 and CDR2: LNHDA and SQIVND (reference sequence). Data came from immunoSEQ multiplex PCR; TCRdb stores just in-frame clones and leaves some out. The table records about 180,000 clones, 80% to 90% of them present only once. This clonotype originated in a woman between 50 and 59 years old with acute or convalescent COVID-19. The sequenced sample consisted of peripheral blood. V and J are TRBV19 and TRBJ1-1; D might be TRBD1 (6 bases). CDR3 sequence: CASSLSGATEAFF. CDR3 bases: TGTGCCAGTAGTTTGTCAGGGGCCACTGAAGCTTTCTTT.